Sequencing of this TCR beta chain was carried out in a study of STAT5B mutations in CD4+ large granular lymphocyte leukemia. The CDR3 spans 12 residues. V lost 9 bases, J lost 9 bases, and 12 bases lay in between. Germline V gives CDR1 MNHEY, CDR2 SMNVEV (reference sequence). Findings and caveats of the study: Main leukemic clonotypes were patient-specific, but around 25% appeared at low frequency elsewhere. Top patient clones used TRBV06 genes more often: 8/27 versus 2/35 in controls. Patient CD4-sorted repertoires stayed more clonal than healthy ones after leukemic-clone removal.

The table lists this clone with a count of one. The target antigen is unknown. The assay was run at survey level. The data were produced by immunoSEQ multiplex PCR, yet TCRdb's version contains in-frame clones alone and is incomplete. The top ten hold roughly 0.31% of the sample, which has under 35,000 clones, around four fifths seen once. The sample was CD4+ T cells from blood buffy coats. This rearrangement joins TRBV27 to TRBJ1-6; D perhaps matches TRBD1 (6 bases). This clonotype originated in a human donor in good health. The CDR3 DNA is TGTGCCAGTGGACAGATCCGTTCACCCCTCCACTTT. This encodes CASGQIRSPLHF.